What follows describes a single T cell receptor (beta chain). This specimen belongs to a study of blood T cell repertoires in COVID-19. About the research overall: The cDNA or gDNA used as material had been derived from T cells, B-cell-depleted T cells, or PBMCs.

In the original workflow: By means of reference gene primer amplification, nucleated cell counts were estimated. Clones were read by immunoSEQ multiplex PCR, and TCRdb kept only the in-frame ones, dropping some. V and J calls and clone size come straight from that table; D and trimming were deduced from the DNA. Found here are roughly 69,000 clones, almost 90% of them singletons; the top ten hold about 5%. V was clipped by 2 bases and J by 3 bases, with 7 bases between them. The germline CDR1 and CDR2 sequences are MDHEN and SYDVKM. The CDR3 is 13 residues long. This sequence originates from a man in his fifties or sixties with acute or convalescent COVID-19. Sequencing was carried out using peripheral blood. The rearrangement joins TRBV28 to TRBJ1-2; unclear D gene. The CDR3 reads CASSLAGDYGYTF. The CDR3 nucleotides read TGTGCCAGCAGTTTAGCGGGAGACTATGGCTACACCTTC.